The entry below describes one T cell receptor beta chain. This sample was included in a study of blood T cell repertoires in COVID-19. Study-wide background: Donors in the United States, Italy and Spain gave samples during acute or convalescent COVID-19.

TCRdb's copy holds only in-frame clones and misses some; the assay was immunoSEQ multiplex PCR. The sample has around 160,000 clones; 70% to 90% are singletons. V lost 6 bases and J lost 4; bases outside the gene matches: 7. Germline loops: CDR1 MNHEY, CDR2 SVGAGI. This CDR3 has 14 amino acids. The V and J genes are TRBV6-5 and TRBJ1-2, with TRBD1 identical over 8 bases. The sequence derives from a woman aged 60 to 75 with COVID-19, enrolled during active disease. The sequenced sample consisted of peripheral blood. The CDR3 region is CASREGQVIYGYTF. The CDR3 bases are TGTGCCAGCAGGGAGGGACAGGTGATCTATGGCTACACCTTC.